A single sample gave rise to the 9 T cell receptor beta chains below, sequenced in a study of cytomegalovirus exposure and HLA in healthy donors. PCR primers comprised 60 Vbeta and 13 Jbeta primers. Produced via immunoSEQ multiplex PCR; TCRdb's table is partial and in-frame only. The sample contains 300,000 or so clones, roughly 86% of which appear only once. The sequenced sample was PBMCs. These receptors originate from a woman between 40 and 50 years old in good health and CMV-seropositive.

This clone has more than one count but fewer than ten. The rearrangement joins TRBV5-1 to TRBJ2-7; a weak D match, TRBD1 (6 bases). The CDR3 extends over 13 amino acids. Trimming left V 2 bases short and J 0 bases short, with 6 bases between. Germline V CDR1 and CDR2: SGHRS, YFSETQ. The CDR3, as DNA: TGCGCCAGCAGCTTCAGGGGCTCCTACGAGCAGTACTTC. Translation: CASSFRGSYEQYF.

The CDR3 sequence is CASSLYYGRQTGELFF. The DNA of the CDR3 is TGTGCCAGCAGTTTATACTACGGGAGGCAAACCGGGGAGCTGTTTTTT. The chain has TRBV11-3 and TRBJ2-2; 7 nucleotides match TRBD2. This CDR3 is 16 amino acids long. Trimming at V came to 6 bases and at J to 5 bases, leaving 12 bases not matched to a gene. In germline, CDR1 is SGHNT, CDR2 YENEEA.

This rearrangement joins TRBV11-3 to TRBJ1-2; 8 bases match TRBD1. With 5 bases clipped from V and 2 bases from J, the junction kept 7 bases outside the gene matches. The CDR3 has 15 amino acids. Germline V gives CDR1 SGHNT, CDR2 YENEEA. CDR3 coding DNA: TGTGCCAGCAGCCCCACAGGGGGTGCCAACTATGGCTACACCTTC. Encoded protein: CASSPTGGANYGYTF.

The V gene is TRBV27, the J gene TRBJ2-1, with TRBD2 as a possible D gene (5 bases). CDR1 and CDR2 from the germline V gene are MNHEY and SMNVEV (reference sequence). The V end was cut by 5 bases, the J end by 1 base, with 15 bases between. This CDR3 spans 16 amino acids. Here the CDR3 reads CASSPFRTLSYNEQFF. DNA of the CDR3: TGTGCCAGCAGTCCATTCCGGACTCTATCCTACAATGAGCAGTTCTTC.

The rearrangement links TRBV7-2 to TRBJ1-1, with TRBD1 as a possible D gene (5 bases). The CDR3 is made up of 13 amino acids. V was pared by 3 bases and J by 2 bases, with 7 bases between. Germline CDR1 SGHTA, CDR2 FQGNSA. This chain's CDR3 is CASSFDSNTEAFF. CDR3 coding DNA: TGTGCCAGCAGCTTCGACAGTAACACTGAAGCTTTCTTT.

This clone was observed a few times. The genes are TRBV19 and TRBJ1-1, with a possible D match to TRBD1 (6 bases). The CDR3 is 11 amino acids. V lost 11 bases and J lost 5, with 12 bases in between. Germline CDR1 LNHDA, CDR2 SQIVND (reference sequence). The CDR3 bases are TGTGCCGGTTCAACAGGGACTGAAGCTTTCTTT. Amino acids: CAGSTGTEAFF. The full variable domain, in which reference TRBV19 and TRBJ1-1 provide the parts outside the CDR3, is DGGITQSPKYLFRKEGQNVTLSCEQNLNHDAMYWYRQDPGQGLRLIYYSQIVNDFQKGDIAEGYSVSREKKESFPLTVTSAQKNPTAFYLCAGSTGTEAFFGQGTRLTVV.

A few counts support this clone. V and J are TRBV7-2 and TRBJ2-1; D perhaps matches TRBD2 (5 bases). The CDR3 extends over 13 amino acids. Germline V gives CDR1 SGHTA, CDR2 FQGNSA. Trimming took off 2 bases at V and 7 bases at J, with 9 bases between the two ends. DNA for the CDR3: TGTGCCAGCAGCTTACAGGAGCGGAATGAGCAGTTCTTC. This gives the protein CASSLQERNEQFF. Variable domain in full (rest from reference TRBV7-2 and TRBJ2-1): GAGVSQSPSNKVTEKGKDVELRCDPISGHTALYWYRQSLGQGLEFLIYFQGNSAPDKSGLPSDRFSAERTGGSVSTLTIQRTQQEDSAVYLCASSLQERNEQFFGPGTRLTVL.

As concerns this clone: Other nucleotide sequences from this sample produce the same CDR3. The J gene is TRBJ2-1, the V gene TRBV27; 11 bases match TRBD2. There are 15 residues in the CDR3. With 3 bases clipped from V and 9 bases from J, the junction kept 7 bases outside the gene matches. CDR1 MNHEY and CDR2 SMNVEV come from the germline V gene (reference sequence). CDR3 nucleotides: TGTGCCAGCAGTTTCGGTCTAGCGGGAGGCGGTGAGCAGTTCTTC. It codes for CASSFGLAGGGEQFF.

The genes are TRBV6-5 and TRBJ1-1; the D gene is possibly TRBD1 (5 bases). The CDR3 runs 14 residues. V lost 6 bases to trimming and J lost 1 base, with 12 bases between them. Germline V gives CDR1 MNHEY, CDR2 SVGAGI. The CDR3 DNA sequence: TGTGCCAGCAGCCGGGGGGACCCGAACACTGAAGCTTTCTTT. Protein product: CASSRGDPNTEAFF.